This T cell receptor (beta chain) appears in the sequencing data of a study of regulatory T cells in long-lasting Graves disease. Germline assignment: CDR1 SGHVS and CDR2 FQNEAQ. The CDR3 consists of 15 residues. The V and J ends lost 4 bases and 4 bases, in that order; junction bases with no gene match: 5. This clonotype was observed at least ten times. iRepertoire HTBI primers and Arm-PCR of CDR3 regions built TCR beta libraries. TCRdb called the multiplex PCR reads again in MiXCR, with one record for every CDR3 protein. The table has roughly 260,000 distinct CDR3 sequences, roughly 18% seen once. Time point noted: newly diagnosed GD, antithyroid drugs for less than 3 months. PBMCs provided the RNA from which the TCR library was made. These sequences were also reported in another study, on T cells in Graves' hyperthyroidism and ophthalmopathy. From that second work: Diagnoses rested on clinical symptoms, serum thyroxine and TRAb, thyroid ultrasound and orbital computed tomography.

The origin of this receptor is a woman aged 25-40 years with Graves disease. The chain couples TRBV7-8 to TRBJ2-3; 10 bases agree with TRBD2. The specimen comprised peripheral blood mononuclear cells (PBMCs), sampled at new diagnosis, from a patient treated with antithyroid drugs. The CDR3 DNA follows: TGTGCCAGCAGCTCGACTAGCGGGCAGGCAGATACGCAGTATTTT. Translating it yields CASSSTSGQADTQYF. The full variable domain, with the rest looked up from reference TRBV7-8 and TRBJ2-3, is GAGVSQSPRYKVAKRGQDVALRCDPISGHVSLFWYQQALGQGPEFLTYFQNEAQLDKSGLPSDRFFAERPEGSVSTLKIQRTQQEDSAVYLCASSSTSGQADTQYFGPGTRLTVL.